The subject of this entry is one T cell receptor beta chain. The target antigen is unknown. The germline gives CDR1 MGHDK, CDR2 SYGVNS. Losses at the gene ends were 0 bases for V and 7 bases for J; bases not matched to a gene: 3. The CDR3 is 14 amino acids. Stated time point: pre-treatment sample, taken before nivolumab and TIL therapy. This entry belongs to a study of TIL therapy for anti-PD-1-resistant metastatic lung cancer. Overall study: A few tumors were EGFR-mutant and two were ALK-rearranged. Findings and caveats of the study: The baseline peripheral repertoire was partially replaced by infused TIL clonotypes that later decayed. This highly selected cohort may not generalize to typical lung cancer patients.

The immunoSEQ assay was v3. Sequencing depth was approximately 2 million read pairs for survey level, about 5-6.5 million for deep. Some clones are missing from TCRdb's copy, which holds only in-frame ones; the method was immunoSEQ multiplex PCR. The data contain roughly 60,000 clones, about 73% of them seen just once; the ten biggest clones take up about 1.8%. The chain carries TRBV25-1 and TRBJ2-5; TRBD1 matches 9 bases. This TCR came from a person between 25 and 79 years old with non-small cell lung cancer. The starting material was blood, obtained at baseline. The CDR3 spells CASSEYGTGRTQYF. Written as DNA, the CDR3 is TGTGCCAGCAGTGAATATGGGACAGGGCGGACCCAGTACTTC.